This T cell receptor beta chain was identified in a study of blood T cell repertoires in COVID-19. The assay was immunoSEQ multiplex PCR, and TCRdb's table has in-frame clones only and misses some. Of fewer than 400,000 clones listed, roughly 90% are singletons. CDR1 and CDR2 from the germline V gene are SGHRS and YFSETQ. Trimming pared 0 bases from V and 1 base from J, leaving 8 bases between. This CDR3 region has 15 residues. Participant age was roughly 18 to 100 years, and participants resided in fewer than 25 US areas. The study counted Cohort 3 donors as recovered given two negative PCRs, clearance, or symptom resolution.

The sequenced sample consisted of PBMCs or T cells enriched from blood (not recorded which). The V gene is TRBV5-1, the J gene TRBJ1-5, with D hard to call. The sequence was obtained from a woman aged 25 to 45 who had recovered from COVID-19. The CDR3 sequence is CASSLGSSSNQPQHF. In DNA, the CDR3 is TGCGCCAGCAGCTTGGGCAGTTCGAGCAATCAGCCCCAGCATTTT.